The source of this TCR beta chain is a study of early T cells in non-severe SARS-CoV-2 infection. MiXCR was run by TCRdb on the 5' RACE reads, yielding one entry per CDR3 protein. This sample has around 47,000 distinct CDR3 sequences; 9.5% to 12% occur once, and the top ten carry roughly an eighth. The CDR3 totals 13 residues. V lost 4 bases to trimming and J lost 6 bases; unmatched junction nucleotides: 6. The germline V gene encodes CDR1 SGHDT and CDR2 YYEEEE. The chain recombines TRBV5-6 with TRBJ2-7; 8 bases fit TRBD1. This TCR was sampled from an adult who was a healthcare worker with PCR-confirmed SARS-CoV-2 infection or an uninfected control (not recorded which). The source material was whole blood. CDR3 sequence: CASSLSDRVEQYF. CDR3 DNA sequence: TGTGCCAGCAGCCTCTCGGACAGGGTCGAGCAGTACTTC.